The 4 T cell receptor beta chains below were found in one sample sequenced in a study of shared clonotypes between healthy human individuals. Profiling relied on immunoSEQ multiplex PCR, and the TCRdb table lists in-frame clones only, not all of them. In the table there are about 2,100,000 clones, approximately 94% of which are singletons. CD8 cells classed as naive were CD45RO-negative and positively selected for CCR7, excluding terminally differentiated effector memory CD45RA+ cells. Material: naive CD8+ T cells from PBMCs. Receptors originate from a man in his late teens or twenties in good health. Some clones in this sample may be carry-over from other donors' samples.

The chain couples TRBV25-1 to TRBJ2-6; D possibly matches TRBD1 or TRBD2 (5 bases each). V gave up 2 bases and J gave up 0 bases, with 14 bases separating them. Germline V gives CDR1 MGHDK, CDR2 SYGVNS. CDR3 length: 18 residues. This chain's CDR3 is CASSEVTVRVSGANVLTF. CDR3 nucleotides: TGTGCCAGCAGTGAAGTGACAGTGAGGGTCTCTGGGGCCAACGTCCTGACTTTC. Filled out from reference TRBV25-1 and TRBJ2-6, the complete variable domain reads EADIYQTPRYLVIGTGKKITLECSQTMGHDKMYWYQQDPGMELHLIHYSYGVNSTEKGDLSSESTVSRIRTEHFPLTLESARPSHTSQYLCASSEVTVRVSGANVLTFGAGSRLTVL.

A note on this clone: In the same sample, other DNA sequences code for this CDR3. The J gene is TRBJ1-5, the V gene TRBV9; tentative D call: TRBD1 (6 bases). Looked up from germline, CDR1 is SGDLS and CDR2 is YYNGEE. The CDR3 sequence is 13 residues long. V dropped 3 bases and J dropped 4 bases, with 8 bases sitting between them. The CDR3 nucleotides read TGTGCCAGCAGCGAGCAGGGGAATCAGCCCCAGCATTTT. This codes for CASSEQGNQPQHF. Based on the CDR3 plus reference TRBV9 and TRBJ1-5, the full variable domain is DSGVTQTPKHLITATGQRVTLRCSPRSGDLSVYWYQQSLDQGLQFLIQYYNGEERAKGNILERFSAQQFPDLHSELNLSSLELGDSALYFCASSEQGNQPQHFGDGTRLSIL.

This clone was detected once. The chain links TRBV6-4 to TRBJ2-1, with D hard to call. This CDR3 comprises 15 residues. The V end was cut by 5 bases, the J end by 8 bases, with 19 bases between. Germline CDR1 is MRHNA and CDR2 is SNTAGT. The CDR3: CASSKTLFSVDEQFF. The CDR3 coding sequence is TGTGCCAGCAGTAAAACCTTGTTCTCCGTTGATGAGCAGTTCTTC.

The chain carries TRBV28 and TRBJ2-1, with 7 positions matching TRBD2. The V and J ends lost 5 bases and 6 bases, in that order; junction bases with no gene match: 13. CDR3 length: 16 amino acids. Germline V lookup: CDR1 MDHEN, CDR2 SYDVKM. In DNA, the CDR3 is TGTGCCAGCAGTATACGGACTAGGTTGGGCAGCAATGAGCAGTTCTTC. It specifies CASSIRTRLGSNEQFF.